This T cell receptor beta chain was identified during a study of blood T cells in healthy people across ages. Primed by a sample-barcoded 5' primer and a J-beta primer mix, a second PCR proceeded for about 6 to 11 cycles. The template-switch adaptor was a 5' adaptor with 12 random nucleotides. It tagged each cDNA molecule. Each CDR3 protein gets one entry after TCRdb re-called the 5' RACE reads with MiXCR. Here the sample spans 910,000 or so distinct CDR3 sequences, around 54% being singletons. V trimming: 1 base; J trimming: 0 bases; junction bases outside the gene matches: 1. The CDR3 consists of 17 residues. Germline V gene lookup returns CDR1 SGHTA and CDR2 FQGNSA. This clonotype occurred a few times.

This receptor was identified in an older woman in good health. The genes are TRBV7-2 and TRBJ2-6; 9 bases line up with TRBD2. Sequenced input: blood. Here the CDR3 reads CASSLVSGSSGANVLTF. The CDR3 DNA sequence: TGTGCCAGCAGCTTAGTTAGCGGGAGCTCTGGGGCCAACGTCCTGACTTTC. The entire variable domain, with the rest obtained from reference TRBV7-2 and TRBJ2-6, is as follows: GAGVSQSPSNKVTEKGKDVELRCDPISGHTALYWYRQSLGQGLEFLIYFQGNSAPDKSGLPSDRFSAERTGGSVSTLTIQRTQQEDSAVYLCASSLVSGSSGANVLTFGAGSRLTVL.